The next 32 T cell receptor beta chains were all read from a single sample in a study of blood T cell repertoires in COVID-19. This table comes from immunoSEQ multiplex PCR, and its TCRdb copy is limited to in-frame clones, with some not included. The sample records around 620,000 clones, just under 90% being singletons. Material: peripheral blood. The receptors originated from a woman younger than 30 with acute or convalescent COVID-19.

The chain links TRBV5-1 to TRBJ2-3; 7 bases are a match to TRBD2. The germline gives CDR1 SGHRS, CDR2 YFSETQ. The CDR3 has 15 residues. With V trimmed by 4 bases and J by 1 base, 6 bases remained unmatched. CDR3 bases: TGCGCCAGCAGCCAGGGACTACACGGCACAGATACGCAGTATTTT. Its protein product is CASSQGLHGTDTQYF.

The chain recombines TRBV28 with TRBJ1-2; the match to TRBD1 covers 8 bases. Germline V lookup: CDR1 MDHEN, CDR2 SYDVKM. This CDR3 comprises 15 residues. Germline trimming cut 6 bases from V and 8 bases from J; bases unmatched to any gene: 14. This chain's CDR3 is CASSVPVQGVNGYTF. The CDR3, as DNA: TGTGCCAGCAGCGTACCCGTACAGGGGGTAAACGGCTACACCTTC.

This clone occurred once. This chain uses TRBV9 with TRBJ1-2; 8 bases line up with TRBD1. The junction had 14 bases not matched to a gene; V was cut back by 2 bases and J by 8 bases. Germline CDR1 and CDR2: SGDLS and YYNGEE. The CDR3 has 16 amino acids. CDR3 residues: CASSVLYTGGLRGYTF. The DNA of the CDR3 is TGTGCCAGCAGCGTTCTTTACACAGGGGGACTTAGGGGCTACACCTTC.

The chain employs TRBV5-4 and TRBJ2-7; 7 bases map to TRBD2. The CDR3 loop spans 14 amino acids. J lost 1 base, V lost 2 bases, and 3 bases had no gene match. The germline gives CDR1 SGHNT, CDR2 YYREEE (reference sequence). CDR3 in DNA: TGTGCCAGCAGCTTCTACGGGGGGTCCTACGAGCAGTACTTC. Protein product: CASSFYGGSYEQYF.

The V and J genes are TRBV7-2 and TRBJ1-2; weak D call: TRBD1 (6 bases). The V end was cut by 7 bases, the J end by 5 bases, with 17 bases between. CDR1 is SGHTA, CDR2 FQGNSA, per germline. CDR3 length equals 14 residues. The CDR3 is CASIRDRIGYGYTF. The CDR3 coding sequence is TGTGCCAGCATCCGCGACAGGATTGGGTATGGCTACACCTTC.

The V and J genes are TRBV3-1 (or the pseudogene TRBV3-2) and TRBJ1-1; possibly TRBD1 for D (6 bases). Germline assignment: CDR1 LGHDT and CDR2 YNNKEL (reference sequence). The CDR3 extends over 15 amino acids. V was clipped by 11 bases and J by 0 bases, with 19 bases between them. The CDR3 sequence is CAAGGQLGMNTEAFF. The CDR3 bases are TGTGCCGCGGGGGGGCAGTTAGGAATGAACACTGAAGCTTTCTTT.

The rearrangement joins TRBV7-2 to TRBJ2-2; 7 bases map to TRBD1. Per germline, CDR1 SGHTA and CDR2 FQGNSA. The CDR3 has 14 residues. V dropped 5 bases and J dropped 4; count of bases not matched to a gene: 4. CDR3 region: CASSTGVSTGELFF. The CDR3 nucleotides read TGTGCCAGCAGCACAGGGGTCAGCACCGGGGAGCTGTTTTTT.

This rearrangement joins TRBV10-3 to TRBJ2-7; the D gene is possibly TRBD2 (5 bases). The CDR3 is 13 residues long. The V gene lost 3 bases and the J gene lost 2 bases, with 8 bases spanning the gap. Germline CDR1 is ENHRY and CDR2 is SYGVKD. The CDR3 region is CAISDRGTYEQYF. The CDR3 DNA is TGTGCCATCAGTGACCGGGGAACCTACGAGCAGTACTTC.

V and J are TRBV6-1 and TRBJ1-2; D remains ambiguous. The V and J ends lost 3 bases and 7 bases respectively, with 15 bases between them. CDR3 size: 14 residues. In germline, CDR1 is MNHNS, CDR2 SASEGT. CDR3 sequence: CASSEMDTRGGYTF. The CDR3 DNA reads TGTGCCAGCAGTGAGATGGATACTCGAGGTGGCTACACCTTC.

The chain uses TRBV27 and TRBJ2-7; 8 positions match TRBD1. CDR3 length: 15 amino acids. Looked up from germline, CDR1 is MNHEY and CDR2 is SMNVEV (reference sequence). The J segment lost 1 base and the V segment lost 6 bases, leaving 8 bases of the junction unmatched. The CDR3 sequence: CASRRDRSYSYEQYF. The CDR3 region has the DNA TGTGCCAGCAGACGGGACAGGAGTTATTCCTACGAGCAGTACTTC.

The chain joins TRBV30 to TRBJ2-1, with a tentative D call TRBD2 (5 bases). The CDR3 contains 16 residues. Trimming stripped 0 bases from V and 9 bases from J, with 21 bases between. Germline CDR1 is GTSNPN and CDR2 is SVGIG (reference sequence). The chain's CDR3 is CAWSVRKGVGVTEQFF. The CDR3 DNA follows: TGTGCCTGGAGTGTACGAAAGGGCGTCGGGGTGACTGAGCAGTTCTTC.

V gene TRBV29-1 combines with J gene TRBJ2-1; D gene uncertain. V shed 4 bases and J shed 8 bases, with 18 bases lying between them. CDR3 size: 14 residues. Per the germline V gene, CDR1 is SQVTM and CDR2 is ANQGSEA. CDR3 sequence: CSVAKPPPPHEQFF. The CDR3 bases are TGCAGCGTTGCTAAACCCCCGCCCCCCCATGAGCAGTTCTTC.

V is TRBV30 and J is TRBJ1-2, with D perhaps TRBD1 (5 bases). This CDR3 region has 14 residues. The V and J ends lost 3 bases and 0 bases respectively, with 11 bases between them. Germline V gene sequence: CDR1 GTSNPN, CDR2 SVGIG (reference sequence). The CDR3 DNA follows: TGTGCCTGGAGCTCAGGGAATTCTAACTATGGCTACACCTTC. Amino acids: CAWSSGNSNYGYTF.

V usage is TRBV13 and J usage is TRBJ1-6; TRBD1 agrees at 8 bases. Trimming removed 3 bases from V and 14 bases from J; junction bases left unmatched: 9. Germline V gene lookup returns CDR1 PRHDT and CDR2 FYEKMQ (reference sequence). This CDR3 spans 14 amino acids. The CDR3 nucleotides are TGTGCCAGCAGCTTCGACAGGGGCTCCCGCACCCTCCACTTT. Translating gives CASSFDRGSRTLHF.

DNA for the CDR3: TGTGCCAGCAGAAGGGGGGGCCGCTATGGCTACACCTTC. Protein sequence: CASRRGGRYGYTF. The V call is TRBV21-1, the J call TRBJ1-2. TRBV21-1 is flagged as a pseudogene. This CDR3 has 13 amino acids.

The chain uses TRBV5-1 and TRBJ1-1, with D uncertain. Germline CDR1 and CDR2: SGHRS and YFSETQ. V was trimmed by 4 bases and J by 1 base, leaving 11 bases between them. This CDR3 contains 14 residues. CDR3 sequence reads: CASSPGSGNTEAFF. CDR3 in DNA: TGCGCCAGCAGCCCGGGGTCCGGGAACACTGAAGCTTTCTTT. The full variable domain, rest sourced from reference TRBV5-1 and TRBJ1-1, is KAGVTQTPRYLIKTRGQQVTLSCSPISGHRSVSWYQQTPGQGLQFLFEYFSETQRNKGNFPGRFSGRQFSNSRSEMNVSTLELGDSALYLCASSPGSGNTEAFFGQGTRLTVV.

As to this clone: Other DNA sequences in this sample translate to the same CDR3. The chain is built from TRBV5-1 and TRBJ1-3, with 8 bases that match TRBD1. Germline CDR1 reads SGHRS; CDR2 reads YFSETQ. V was clipped by 3 bases and J by 3 bases; unmatched bases: 2. This CDR3 contains 14 residues. The CDR3 protein is CASSSGQGGNTIYF. CDR3 nucleotides: TGCGCCAGCAGCTCTGGACAGGGTGGAAACACCATATATTTT.

The CDR3 here is CASSFPSNYGYTF. In DNA form, the CDR3 reads TGTGCCAGCAGTTTTCCCTCTAACTATGGCTACACCTTC. The rearrangement uses TRBV28 and TRBJ1-2; no definite D call. The CDR3 runs 13 residues. Trimming cost V 3 bases and J 0 bases, with 5 bases left between them. Per the germline V gene, CDR1 is MDHEN and CDR2 is SYDVKM.

The chain couples TRBV24-1 to TRBJ2-7, with 10 nucleotides matching TRBD1. Germline CDR1 KGHDR, CDR2 SFDVKD. CDR3 length: 12 residues. V gave up 7 bases and J gave up 4 bases; unmatched junction bases: 0. CDR3 amino acids: CATRGQGYEQYF. The CDR3, as DNA: TGTGCCACCAGGGGACAGGGGTACGAGCAGTACTTC.

The chain combines TRBV6-2 or TRBV6-3 with TRBJ1-3; 7 positions agree with TRBD1. V shed 2 bases, J shed 2 bases, and the junction held 0 bases outside the gene matches. This CDR3 is built from 14 residues. The V gene's germline CDR1 is MNHEY and CDR2 SVGEGT. In DNA, the CDR3 is TGTGCCAGCAGTTACGACAGGGCTGGAAACACCATATATTTT. As protein: CASSYDRAGNTIYF.

This chain connects TRBV10-3 to TRBJ1-1; D not resolved. The germline CDR1 and CDR2 sequences are ENHRY and SYGVKD. V dropped 5 bases and J dropped 3 bases, with 13 bases sitting between them. There are 14 residues in the CDR3. The CDR3 bases are TGTGCCATCAGTCCTTCTACCCGGGACACTGAAGCTTTCTTT. Translating gives CAISPSTRDTEAFF.

This chain connects TRBV19 to TRBJ2-7; 9 bases map to TRBD1. This CDR3 spans 15 amino acids. V trimming: 1 base; J trimming: 3 bases; junction bases outside the gene matches: 4. Germline lookup yields CDR1 LNHDA and CDR2 SQIVND (reference sequence). The CDR3 loop reads CASSIGSTGGYEQYF. The CDR3 nucleotides read TGTGCCAGTAGTATAGGTTCGACAGGGGGCTACGAGCAGTACTTC.

This sequence joins TRBV6-5 and TRBJ1-2, with a tentative D call TRBD1 (6 bases). V lost 2 bases, J lost 4 bases, and 11 bases lay in between. This CDR3 comprises 14 residues. Germline-derived CDR1 and CDR2 are MNHEY and SVGAGI. This chain's CDR3 is CASSYRGGSYGYTF. The CDR3 coding sequence is TGTGCCAGCAGTTACAGGGGGGGGTCCTATGGCTACACCTTC.

V and J are TRBV6-6 and TRBJ2-3; 11 bases match TRBD2. The CDR3 contains 17 residues. V gave up 5 bases and J gave up 0 bases; unmatched junction bases: 7. The germline V gene encodes CDR1 MNHNY and CDR2 SVGAGI (reference sequence). CDR3 sequence reads: CASSPRTSGPSTDTQYF. CDR3 coding DNA: TGTGCCAGCAGTCCTCGGACTAGCGGGCCTAGCACAGATACGCAGTATTTT.

The chain carries TRBV5-6 and TRBJ1-2, with 8 bases identical to TRBD1. The CDR3 has 15 amino acids. After removal of 4 bases from V and 4 bases from J, the junction contained 9 bases not matched to a gene. The germline CDR1 and CDR2 sequences are SGHDT and YYEEEE. CDR3 region: CASSPPSGGGYGYTF. The CDR3 DNA is TGTGCCAGCAGCCCACCTTCAGGGGGCGGCTATGGCTACACCTTC.

The chain links TRBV4-2 to TRBJ2-3, with 9 bases that match TRBD1. In germline, CDR1 is LGHNA, CDR2 YNFKEQ. The CDR3 covers 16 residues. The V and J ends lost 4 bases and 4 bases, in that order; junction bases with no gene match: 9. The CDR3 DNA follows: TGTGCCAGCAGCCCCAGGCCCGACAGGGGGGCAGATACGCAGTATTTT. It specifies CASSPRPDRGADTQYF.

The gene calls are TRBV3-1 (or the pseudogene TRBV3-2) and TRBJ1-2, with TRBD1 matching 7 bases. There are 17 residues in the CDR3. The ends lost 0 bases at V and 3 bases at J; junction bases unmatched: 10. Germline V gene data show CDR1 as LGHDT and CDR2 as YNNKEL (reference sequence). The chain's CDR3 is CASSQDIEGAFDYGYTF. DNA of the CDR3: TGTGCCAGCAGCCAAGATATAGAGGGGGCTTTTGACTATGGCTACACCTTC.

The chain recombines TRBV28 with TRBJ1-1; D call uncertain. V was clipped by 5 bases and J by 1 base, with 8 bases between them. The CDR3 is made up of 13 amino acids. The V gene's germline CDR1 is MDHEN and CDR2 SYDVKM. CDR3 nucleotide sequence: TGTGCCAGCAGTCCTAACAGGAACACTGAAGCTTTCTTT. Its protein product is CASSPNRNTEAFF.

This chain connects TRBV5-1 to TRBJ1-1; a weak D match, TRBD1 (5 bases). The CDR3 has 15 residues. V was shortened by 2 bases and J by 1 base, with 12 bases between the two germline ends. Germline V gene data show CDR1 as SGHRS and CDR2 as YFSETQ. CDR3 loop: CASSFLGHQNTEAFF. CDR3 in DNA: TGCGCCAGCAGCTTTCTCGGACATCAGAACACTGAAGCTTTCTTT.

The rearrangement links TRBV2 to TRBJ2-5, with 9 bases matching TRBD1. J lost 1 base, V lost 6 bases, and 6 bases had no gene match. The V gene's germline CDR1 is SNHLY and CDR2 FYNNEI. The CDR3 extends over 15 amino acids. CDR3 sequence: CASRPWTGAQETQYF. The DNA of the CDR3 is TGTGCCAGCAGACCTTGGACAGGGGCCCAAGAGACCCAGTACTTC.

This rearrangement joins TRBV19 to TRBJ1-2; unclear D gene. This CDR3 has 14 residues. Germline V gene lookup returns CDR1 LNHDA and CDR2 SQIVND (reference sequence). The V end was cut by 9 bases, the J end by 3 bases, with 17 bases between. CDR3 loop: CASPPGSRHYGYTF. The CDR3 DNA sequence: TGTGCCAGCCCCCCGGGATCCAGGCACTATGGCTACACCTTC.

The chain uses TRBV9 and TRBJ2-3, with 9 bases identical to TRBD1. Germline V gene data show CDR1 as SGDLS and CDR2 as YYNGEE. This CDR3 spans 17 amino acids. V trimming: 4 bases; J trimming: 4 bases; junction bases outside the gene matches: 13. CDR3 nucleotide sequence: TGTGCCAGCAGCCCCCATGGGGACAGGGTTTTGTCAGATACGCAGTATTTT. It translates to CASSPHGDRVLSDTQYF.